Reported below is one TCR beta chain. Other nucleotide sequences in the sample specify the same CDR3. CDR1 and CDR2 (germline): LNHDA, SQIVND (reference sequence). This CDR3 is built from 14 residues. Trimming removed 5 bases from V and 1 base from J, with 11 bases in between. The sample belongs to a study of blood T cell repertoires in COVID-19. Study summary: The origin of the acute and convalescent COVID-19 samples was the United States, Italy and Spain.

The method was immunoSEQ multiplex PCR; TCRdb's version includes in-frame clones alone and lacks a portion of them. The sample gives more than 300,000 clones, 90% of which show up once; almost 4% is in the top ten. Participant ages covered about 18 to 89 years across some 25 US areas. Within 2 weeks before study entry, exposed participants met a COVID-19 case. The clonotype was recovered from a woman in her twenties or thirties who had been exposed to COVID-19. The chain employs TRBV19 and TRBJ1-2, with D perhaps TRBD1 (5 bases). Material for sequencing was PBMCs or T cells enriched from blood (not recorded which). This CDR3 is CASSAGQGNYGYTF. The CDR3 DNA reads as TGTGCCAGTAGTGCGGGGCAAGGTAACTATGGCTACACCTTC.